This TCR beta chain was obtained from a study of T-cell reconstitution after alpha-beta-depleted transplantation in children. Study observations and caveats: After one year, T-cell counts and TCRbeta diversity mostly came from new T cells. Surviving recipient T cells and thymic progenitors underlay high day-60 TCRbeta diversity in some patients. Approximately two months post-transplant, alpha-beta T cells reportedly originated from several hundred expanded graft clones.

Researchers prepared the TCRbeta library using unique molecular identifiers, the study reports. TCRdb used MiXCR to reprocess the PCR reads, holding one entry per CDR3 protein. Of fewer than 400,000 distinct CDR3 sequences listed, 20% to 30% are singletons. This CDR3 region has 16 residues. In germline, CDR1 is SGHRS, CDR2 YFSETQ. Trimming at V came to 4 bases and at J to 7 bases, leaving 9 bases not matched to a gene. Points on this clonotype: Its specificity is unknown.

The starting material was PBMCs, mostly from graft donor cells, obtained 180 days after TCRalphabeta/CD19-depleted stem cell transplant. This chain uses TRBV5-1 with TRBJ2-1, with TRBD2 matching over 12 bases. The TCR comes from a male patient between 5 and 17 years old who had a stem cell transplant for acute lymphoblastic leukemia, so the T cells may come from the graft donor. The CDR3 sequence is CASSDRLAGVGNEQFF. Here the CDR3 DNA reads TGCGCCAGCAGCGACCGACTAGCGGGAGTAGGGAATGAGCAGTTCTTC.